The 24 T cell receptor beta chains below come from one sample, sequenced in a study of B cell selection in AIRE deficiency. The assay was immunoSEQ multiplex PCR, and TCRdb's table has in-frame clones only and misses some. The table shows tens of thousands of clones, with around 97% occurring only once. Sorting defined conventional CD4 T cells as CD4+CD127+. Sequencing was carried out using conventional CD4+ T cells sorted from PBMCs. These receptors were obtained from a human donor with AIRE deficiency.

The chain recombines TRBV30 with TRBJ2-3; no clear D. Per germline, CDR1 GTSNPN and CDR2 SVGIG (reference sequence). The CDR3 totals 15 residues. Trimming left V 5 bases short and J 5 bases short, with 20 bases between. CDR3 sequence: CAWHRAMNGEDTQYF. CDR3 coding DNA: TGTGCCTGGCACCGGGCGATGAATGGGGAAGATACGCAGTATTTT.

The chain combines TRBV18 with TRBJ2-7; 9 positions match TRBD2. CDR1 is KGHSH and CDR2 is LQKENI in the germline V gene. The CDR3 spans 21 residues. V shed 3 bases and J 0 bases; nucleotides not matched to a gene: 21. The CDR3: CASSPGPGAGGPVLNSYEQYF. The CDR3 coding sequence is TGTGCCAGCTCACCCGGGCCCGGGGCGGGAGGGCCCGTGCTGAACTCCTACGAGCAGTACTTC.

CDR3 protein: CASHRRTMDEQFF. The CDR3 DNA reads TGTGCCAGCCACCGTCGAACAATGGATGAGCAGTTCTTC. The chain uses TRBV19 and TRBJ2-1; D remains ambiguous. V was cut by 9 bases and J by 8 bases, with 17 bases left in between. CDR1 and CDR2 (germline): LNHDA, SQIVND (reference sequence). The CDR3 covers 13 residues.

This chain uses TRBV7-2 with TRBJ2-7; D is perhaps TRBD2 (6 bases). Germline lookup yields CDR1 SGHTA and CDR2 FQGNSA. The V and J ends lost 1 base and 1 base respectively, with 11 bases between them. The CDR3 length is 15 residues. This CDR3 reads CASSLGGDFSYEQYF. The CDR3 nucleotides are TGTGCCAGCAGCTTAGGGGGGGACTTTTCCTACGAGCAGTACTTC.

This chain links TRBV11-2 with TRBJ2-7, with 9 bases fitting TRBD2. The CDR3 is made up of 14 amino acids. J lost 5 bases, V lost 3 bases, and 5 bases had no gene match. From germline, CDR1 is SGHAT and CDR2 FQNNGV. CDR3 region: CASSFLASGNEQYF. CDR3 sequence (DNA): TGTGCCAGCAGCTTTCTTGCTAGCGGGAACGAGCAGTACTTC.

The gene calls are TRBV2 and TRBJ2-5; unclear D gene. The CDR3 runs to 11 residues. The germline V and J ends were trimmed by 7 bases and 5 bases, with 8 bases remaining between them. CDR1 and CDR2 from the germline V gene are SNHLY and FYNNEI. In DNA form, the CDR3 reads TGTGCCAGCAATTCCTTGGAGACCCAGTACTTC. Translated, it gives CASNSLETQYF. Supplemented by reference TRBV2 and TRBJ2-5, the full variable domain reads EPEVTQTPSHQVTQMGQEVILRCVPISNHLYFYWYRQILGQKVEFLVSFYNNEISEKSEIFDDQFSVERPDGSNFTLKIRSTKLEDSAMYFCASNSLETQYFGPGTRLLVL.

V usage is TRBV5-4 and J usage is TRBJ1-2; a weak D match, TRBD1 (6 bases). V lost 0 bases, J lost 1 base, and 7 bases lay in between. Germline CDR1 and CDR2: SGHNT and YYREEE (reference sequence). There are 14 residues in the CDR3. CDR3 DNA: TGTGCCAGCAGCTTGGCAGGGGTTAACTATGGCTACACCTTC. As protein: CASSLAGVNYGYTF.

This clone was picked up a small number of times. The J gene is TRBJ1-2, the V gene TRBV5-1; 9 bases agree with TRBD1. V was pared by 4 bases and J by 6 bases, with 7 bases of the junction left unmatched. This CDR3 spans 14 amino acids. Germline V gene data show CDR1 as SGHRS and CDR2 as YFSETQ. This CDR3 is CASSLQGQGNGYTF. The CDR3 DNA reads as TGCGCCAGCAGCCTGCAGGGACAGGGAAATGGCTACACCTTC.

The V call is TRBV30, the J call TRBJ2-2; a possible D gene is TRBD1 (6 bases). The germline V and J ends were trimmed by 2 bases and 7 bases, with 26 bases remaining between them. Germline CDR1 GTSNPN, CDR2 SVGIG (reference sequence). This CDR3 comprises 18 residues. CDR3 bases: TGTGCCTGGAGTTCGCCTCTCAGGGGTATCGACGGTAACGGGGAGCTGTTTTTT. It encodes CAWSSPLRGIDGNGELFF.

V and J are TRBV7-8 and TRBJ2-7, with D perhaps TRBD2 (5 bases). The CDR3 extends over 12 amino acids. Trimming took off 3 bases at V and 5 bases at J, with 8 bases between the two ends. Germline V gives CDR1 SGHVS, CDR2 FQNEAQ. This chain's CDR3 is CASSFVGDEQYF. The CDR3 DNA reads as TGTGCCAGCAGCTTTGTCGGGGACGAGCAGTACTTC.

The chain recombines TRBV27 with TRBJ1-5; TRBD1 agrees at 9 bases. Germline V gene sequence: CDR1 MNHEY, CDR2 SMNVEV (reference sequence). The CDR3 runs to 15 residues. With 4 bases clipped from V and 6 bases from J, the junction kept 7 bases outside the gene matches. As DNA, the CDR3 is TGTGCCAGCAGTTCAGCCGGGACAGGGCGTCAGCCCCAGCATTTT. Protein product: CASSSAGTGRQPQHF.

This clone was found once. The gene calls are TRBV15 and TRBJ2-1, with TRBD2 as a possible D gene (6 bases). V lost 1 base and J lost 7, with 14 bases in between. This CDR3 has 15 amino acids. The germline V gene encodes CDR1 LNHNV and CDR2 YYDKDF (reference sequence). The CDR3 here is CATSRGVAERNEQFF. CDR3 DNA sequence: TGTGCCACCAGCAGAGGGGTAGCGGAGAGGAATGAGCAGTTCTTC.

The J gene is TRBJ2-7, the V gene TRBV6-6, with D hard to call. Germline CDR1 is MNHNY and CDR2 is SVGAGI (reference sequence). Between the trimmed V and J ends, which lost 0 bases and 6 bases, there was a span of 12 bases. The CDR3 spans 14 residues. The CDR3 protein is CASSYSSRGSEQYF. Written as DNA, the CDR3 is TGTGCCAGCAGTTACTCAAGCCGTGGATCCGAGCAGTACTTC.

This chain joins TRBV7-3 and TRBJ1-4; D is uncertain. CDR1 is SGHTA and CDR2 is FQGTGA in the germline V gene. The ends were cut back, 1 base at V and 3 bases at J, with 9 bases in the middle. CDR3 length: 15 amino acids. CDR3 protein: CASSLKPYANEKLFF. The CDR3 nucleotides are TGTGCCAGCAGCTTAAAACCCTACGCTAATGAAAAACTGTTTTTT.

V usage is TRBV18 and J usage is TRBJ2-7, with 10 positions matching TRBD1. Trimming removed 3 bases from V and 5 bases from J; junction bases left unmatched: 7. Germline values: CDR1 KGHSH, CDR2 LQKENI. The CDR3 loop spans 15 amino acids. The CDR3 region has the DNA TGTGCCAGCTCACCGCTAGCCGGGACAGGGGACGAGCAGTACTTC. Its protein product is CASSPLAGTGDEQYF. Combining the CDR3 with reference TRBV18 and TRBJ2-7 gives the whole variable domain NAGVMQNPRHLVRRRGQEARLRCSPMKGHSHVYWYRQLPEEGLKFMVYLQKENIIDESGMPKERFSAEFPKEGPSILRIQQVVRGDSAAYFCASSPLAGTGDEQYFGPGTRLTVT.

The chain combines TRBV19 with TRBJ2-1; 12 bases agree with TRBD2. CDR1 LNHDA and CDR2 SQIVND come from the germline V gene (reference sequence). V gave up 5 bases and J gave up 11 bases; unmatched junction bases: 10. This CDR3 is built from 15 residues. The CDR3 bases are TGTGCCAGTAGTGATAGACTAGCGGGAGTATTACAGCAGTTCTTC. Translating it yields CASSDRLAGVLQQFF.

CDR3: CASSPTLATEQYF. Written as DNA, the CDR3 is TGTGCCAGCAGTCCCACCTTGGCCACCGAGCAGTACTTC. V and J are TRBV28 and TRBJ2-7; D not resolved. The CDR3 runs to 13 residues. Trimming shortened V by 5 bases and J by 6 bases, and 14 bases separated the two germline ends. Germline CDR1 reads MDHEN; CDR2 reads SYDVKM.

The chain uses TRBV19 and TRBJ1-5, with D unclear. This CDR3 is 15 amino acids long. Germline CDR1 reads LNHDA; CDR2 reads SQIVND (reference sequence). Deletions cut 0 bases from V and 3 bases from J, with 9 bases between. CDR3: CASSIEAVLNQPQHF. The DNA of the CDR3 is TGTGCCAGTAGTATAGAGGCAGTACTCAATCAGCCCCAGCATTTT.

The J gene is TRBJ2-5, the V gene TRBV6-1; TRBD1 might be the D (5 bases). This CDR3 contains 14 residues. Germline-derived CDR1 and CDR2 are MNHNS and SASEGT. V was cut by 3 bases and J by 5 bases, with 13 bases left in between. CDR3 loop: CASSEPGSRETQYF. The DNA for the CDR3 is TGTGCCAGCAGTGAGCCAGGGTCACGGGAGACCCAGTACTTC.

This chain links TRBV18 with TRBJ2-4; 9 bases are shared with TRBD1. Trimming at V came to 3 bases and at J to 7 bases, leaving 4 bases not matched to a gene. The CDR3 runs 14 residues. Germline V gene data show CDR1 as KGHSH and CDR2 as LQKENI. CDR3: CASSPPGTGNIQYF. CDR3 coding DNA: TGTGCCAGCTCACCCCCCGGGACAGGGAACATTCAGTACTTC.

The chain employs TRBV6-5 and TRBJ2-7; TRBD2 agrees at 8 bases. The CDR3 has 13 residues. Per germline, CDR1 MNHEY and CDR2 SVGAGI. The chain's CDR3 is CARPGLEDYEQYF. The CDR3 DNA is TGTGCAAGACCGGGACTAGAAGACTACGAGCAGTACTTC.

CDR3 in amino acids: CASSLDRVPSGDTQYF. CDR3 nucleotides: TGTGCCAGCAGCTTAGATCGGGTACCTAGCGGGGATACGCAGTATTTT. V is TRBV11-2 and J is TRBJ2-3; 8 nucleotides align to TRBD2. V trimming: 0 bases; J trimming: 6 bases; junction bases outside the gene matches: 8. Germline V gene lookup returns CDR1 SGHAT and CDR2 FQNNGV. The length of the CDR3 is 16 residues.

V is TRBV5-1 and J is TRBJ2-1; D might be TRBD2 (5 bases). CDR1 and CDR2 from the germline V gene are SGHRS and YFSETQ. V lost 3 bases to trimming and J lost 6 bases, with 10 bases between them. The CDR3 has 13 amino acids. CDR3 DNA sequence: TGCGCCAGCAGCTCAGGACTGATCAATGAGCAGTTCTTC. It specifies CASSSGLINEQFF.

V is TRBV12-2 and J is TRBJ2-5; the DNA was not used to check the table's D call, TRBD2. TRBV12-2 is listed as a pseudogene. CDR3 length equals 18 residues. The CDR3 here is CASRLAGTSACLEETQYF. The CDR3 bases are TGTGCAAGTCGCTTAGCGGGGACTAGCGCCTGTTTGGAAGAGACCCAGTACTTC.